The rows below give T cell receptor beta chains drawn from one sample of a study of shared T cell receptors in the human thymus. TCRdb's copy holds only in-frame clones and misses some; the assay was immunoSEQ multiplex PCR. In the table there are about 660,000 clones, roughly 90% of which are singletons. In addition, the sample was reused for a study of human thymus T cells.

Sequencing was done on a sample of thymocytes. These receptors were taken from a boy under three years old with a congenital heart defect. Both conserved end residues are part of each CDR3.

v_call cdr3_length cdr3_aa
TRBV4-1 20 CASSPLSLAGTPGSYNEQFF
TRBV7-2 19 CASSSRKGTSGRTIYEQYF
TRBV6-5 15 CASSPRQGAPGEQYF
TRBV5-5 15 CASSLGFQGRREQYF
TRBV19 14 CASHPRETTDTQYF
TRBV4-3 16 CASSQELAGVFNEQFF
TRBV6-4 15 CASSAGTGANYGYTF
TRBV28 17 CASSNRGTSGRQETQYF
TRBV25-1 12 CASQTVYDGYTF
TRBV11-1 16 CASSPEAGEKTGELFF
TRBV18 15 CASSPRREGRETQYF
TRBV27 15 CASSSRGLPNTEAFF
TRBV6-5 14 CASSYRGQYNEQFF
TRBV27 16 CASTPGQGLGEETQYF
TRBV5-4 15 CASSSRTGRPYEQYF
TRBV4-1 20 CASSQGYADRSRVSGNTIYF
TRBV25-1 15 CASSDPGTRNYGYTF
TRBV11-2 15 CASSPQGDRDQPQHF
TRBV4-3 15 CASSQVVASGYEQFF